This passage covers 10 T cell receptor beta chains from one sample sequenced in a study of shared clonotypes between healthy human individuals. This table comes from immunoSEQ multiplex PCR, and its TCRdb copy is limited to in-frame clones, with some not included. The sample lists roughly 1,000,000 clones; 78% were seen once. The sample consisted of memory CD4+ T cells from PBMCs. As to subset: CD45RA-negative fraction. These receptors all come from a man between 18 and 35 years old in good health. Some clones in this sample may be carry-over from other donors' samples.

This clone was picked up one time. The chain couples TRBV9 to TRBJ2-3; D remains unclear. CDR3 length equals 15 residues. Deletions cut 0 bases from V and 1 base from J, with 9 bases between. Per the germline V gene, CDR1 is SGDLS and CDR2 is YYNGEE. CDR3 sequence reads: CASSVAVGGTDTQYF. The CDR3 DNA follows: TGTGCCAGCAGCGTAGCGGTTGGGGGCACAGATACGCAGTATTTT.

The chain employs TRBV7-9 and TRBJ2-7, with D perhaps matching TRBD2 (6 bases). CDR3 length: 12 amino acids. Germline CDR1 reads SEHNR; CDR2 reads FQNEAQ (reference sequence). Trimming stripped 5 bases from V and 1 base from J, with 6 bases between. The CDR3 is CASSRESYEQYF. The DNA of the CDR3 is TGTGCCAGCAGCCGGGAGTCCTACGAGCAGTACTTC.

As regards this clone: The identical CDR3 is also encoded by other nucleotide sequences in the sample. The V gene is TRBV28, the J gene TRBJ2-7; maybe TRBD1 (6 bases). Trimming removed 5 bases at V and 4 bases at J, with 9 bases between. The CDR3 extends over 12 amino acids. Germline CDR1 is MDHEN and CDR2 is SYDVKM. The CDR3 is CASSTGFYEQYF. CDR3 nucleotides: TGTGCCAGCAGTACAGGGTTTTACGAGCAGTACTTC.

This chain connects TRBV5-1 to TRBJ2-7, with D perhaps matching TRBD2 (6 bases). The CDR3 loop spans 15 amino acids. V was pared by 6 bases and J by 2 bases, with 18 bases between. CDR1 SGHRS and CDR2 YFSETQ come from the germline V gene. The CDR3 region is CASNRGNWRAYEQYF. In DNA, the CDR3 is TGCGCCAGCAACCGGGGGAACTGGCGGGCCTACGAGCAGTACTTC.

CDR3 residues: CASSIAVWGVDGYTF. In DNA form, the CDR3 reads TGTGCCAGTAGTATTGCGGTCTGGGGGGTGGATGGCTACACCTTC. The V and J genes are TRBV19 and TRBJ1-2; tentative D call: TRBD1 (5 bases). Between the trimmed V and J ends, which lost 3 bases and 6 bases, there was a span of 17 bases. The CDR3 covers 15 residues. The germline CDR1 and CDR2 sequences are LNHDA and SQIVND (reference sequence).

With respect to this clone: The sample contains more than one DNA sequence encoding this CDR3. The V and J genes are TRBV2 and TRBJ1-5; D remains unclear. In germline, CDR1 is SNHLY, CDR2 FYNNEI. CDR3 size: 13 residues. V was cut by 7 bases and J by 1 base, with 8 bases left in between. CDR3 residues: CASKGNSNQPQHF. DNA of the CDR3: TGTGCCAGCAAAGGGAACAGCAATCAGCCCCAGCATTTT.

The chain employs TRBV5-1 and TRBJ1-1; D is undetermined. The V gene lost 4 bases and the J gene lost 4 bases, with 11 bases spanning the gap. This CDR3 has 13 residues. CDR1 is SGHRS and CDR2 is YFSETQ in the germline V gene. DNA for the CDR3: TGCGCCAGCAGCAGTGGGTACGGCACTGAAGCTTTCTTT. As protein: CASSSGYGTEAFF.

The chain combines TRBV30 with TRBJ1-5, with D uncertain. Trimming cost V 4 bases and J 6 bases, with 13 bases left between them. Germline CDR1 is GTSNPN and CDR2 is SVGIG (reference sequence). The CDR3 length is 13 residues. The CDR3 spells CAWMSTSGQPQHF. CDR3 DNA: TGTGCCTGGATGTCGACATCGGGTCAGCCCCAGCATTTT. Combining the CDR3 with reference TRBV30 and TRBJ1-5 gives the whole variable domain SQTIHQWPATLVQPVGSPLSLECTVEGTSNPNLYWYRQAAGRGLQLLFYSVGIGQISSEVPQNLSASRPQDRQFILSSKKLLLSDSGFYLCAWMSTSGQPQHFGDGTRLSIL.

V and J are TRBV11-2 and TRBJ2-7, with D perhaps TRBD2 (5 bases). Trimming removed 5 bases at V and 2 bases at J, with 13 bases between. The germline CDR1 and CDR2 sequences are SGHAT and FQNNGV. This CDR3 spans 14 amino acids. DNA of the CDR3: TGTGCCAGCAGCCCCTCCCCGGAGGCCTACGAGCAGTACTTC. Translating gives CASSPSPEAYEQYF.

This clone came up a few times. In DNA form, the CDR3 reads TGTGCCAGCATGAACAGGGGTGTCTCCTACGAGCAGTACTTC. The encoded protein is CASMNRGVSYEQYF. The chain carries TRBV9 and TRBJ2-7; 7 bases are shared with TRBD1. J lost 0 bases, V lost 6 bases, and 6 bases had no gene match. The CDR3 is 14 residues long. Germline CDR1 reads SGDLS; CDR2 reads YYNGEE. Supplemented by reference TRBV9 and TRBJ2-7, the full variable domain reads DSGVTQTPKHLITATGQRVTLRCSPRSGDLSVYWYQQSLDQGLQFLIQYYNGEERAKGNILERFSAQQFPDLHSELNLSSLELGDSALYFCASMNRGVSYEQYFGPGTRLTVT.